Below are 25 T cell receptor beta chains sequenced from a single sample in a study of technical replicates of blood from several donors. Produced via immunoSEQ multiplex PCR; TCRdb's table is partial and in-frame only. The sample includes tens of thousands of clones, 96% seen only once; the top ten take 0.2%. Sequenced sample: T cells isolated from PBMCs. The source of these receptors is a human donor in good health.

J is TRBJ2-7 and V is TRBV6-5; 7 nucleotides match TRBD2. Germline loops: CDR1 MNHEY, CDR2 SVGAGI. Trimming removed 6 bases from V and 2 bases from J; junction bases left unmatched: 7. CDR3 length: 14 residues. The CDR3 sequence: CASSPPTSAYEQYF. The CDR3 DNA sequence: TGTGCCAGCAGCCCCCCCACTAGCGCCTACGAGCAGTACTTC.

This clone was observed once. The gene calls are TRBV28 and TRBJ1-5; 9 bases are shared with TRBD1. This CDR3 comprises 15 residues. The ends lost 5 bases at V and 1 base at J; junction bases unmatched: 3. The germline gives CDR1 MDHEN, CDR2 SYDVKM. The CDR3, as DNA: TGTGCCAGCAGTGCGACAGGGGGGAGCAATCAGCCCCAGCATTTT. It yields the protein CASSATGGSNQPQHF.

The rearrangement joins TRBV5-5 to TRBJ1-6; possibly TRBD1 for D (5 bases). V was cut by 2 bases and J by 8 bases, with 14 bases left in between. The CDR3 runs to 15 residues. Germline V gene sequence: CDR1 SGHKS, CDR2 YYEKEE (reference sequence). The CDR3 reads CASSLRGRGDSPLHF. The DNA for the CDR3 is TGTGCCAGCAGCTTACGAGGACGGGGGGATTCACCCCTCCACTTT.

This sequence joins TRBV5-1 and TRBJ2-1; 13 nucleotides line up with TRBD2. V was clipped by 2 bases and J by 5 bases; unmatched bases: 4. Germline V gene data show CDR1 as SGHRS and CDR2 as YFSETQ. This CDR3 spans 16 amino acids. Here the CDR3 DNA reads TGCGCCAGCAGCTTAAGGACTAGCGGGGGAGACAATGAGCAGTTCTTC. It codes for CASSLRTSGGDNEQFF.

This chain links TRBV6-1 with TRBJ1-2; possible D gene TRBD1, 6 bases. CDR3 length equals 13 residues. Trimming removed 6 bases at V and 4 bases at J, with 12 bases between. Germline values: CDR1 MNHNS, CDR2 SASEGT. CDR3 loop: CASRQGGSYGYTF. CDR3 sequence (DNA): TGTGCCAGCAGACAGGGAGGGTCCTATGGCTACACCTTC.

This chain links TRBV6-1 with TRBJ2-1; TRBD2 matches at 9 bases. Per the germline V gene, CDR1 is MNHNS and CDR2 is SASEGT. V lost 8 bases and J lost 9; bases outside the gene matches: 14. This CDR3 is built from 15 residues. The CDR3 nucleotides are TGTGCCAGCGGACGGGGGGGGTTAGCGGGGGTTGAGCAGTTCTTC. Translated: CASGRGGLAGVEQFF.

This chain uses TRBV29-1 with TRBJ2-5; TRBD2 matches 8 bases. V lost 3 bases and J lost 2; bases outside the gene matches: 8. This CDR3 has 15 residues. Looked up from germline, CDR1 is SQVTM and CDR2 is ANQGSEA. As DNA, the CDR3 is TGCAGCGTTGACCGGAGCGTAGCGGGGCAAGAGACCCAGTACTTC. This sequence encodes CSVDRSVAGQETQYF.

This clone was counted a single time. This chain links TRBV6-5 with TRBJ2-5; D possibly corresponds to TRBD1 (5 bases). The germline V gene encodes CDR1 MNHEY and CDR2 SVGAGI. V was trimmed by 5 bases and J by 7 bases, leaving 11 bases between them. This CDR3 has 12 amino acids. The CDR3 DNA sequence: TGTGCCAGCAGTGAAACCAGGGCGACCCAGTACTTC. Translation gives CASSETRATQYF.

The gene calls are TRBV19 and TRBJ2-5; TRBD1 is a possible D gene (6 bases). Trimming left V 5 bases short and J 4 bases short, with 14 bases between. The CDR3 length is 14 residues. Germline lookup yields CDR1 LNHDA and CDR2 SQIVND (reference sequence). The chain's CDR3 is CASSAGQLPETQYF. The CDR3 DNA reads as TGTGCCAGTAGTGCCGGACAGCTTCCAGAGACCCAGTACTTC. Using reference TRBV19 and TRBJ2-5 for the parts outside the CDR3, the full variable domain is DGGITQSPKYLFRKEGQNVTLSCEQNLNHDAMYWYRQDPGQGLRLIYYSQIVNDFQKGDIAEGYSVSREKKESFPLTVTSAQKNPTAFYLCASSAGQLPETQYFGPGTRLLVL.

V gene TRBV4-1 combines with J gene TRBJ1-1, with D perhaps TRBD1 (5 bases). The V gene's germline CDR1 is MGHRA and CDR2 YSYEKL. The CDR3 runs to 13 residues. V gave up 2 bases and J gave up 5 bases, with 9 bases separating them. CDR3 DNA sequence: TGCGCCAGCAGCCAATTCAGGGTTACTGAAGCTTTCTTT. Protein product: CASSQFRVTEAFF.

This chain uses TRBV9 with TRBJ2-3, with D hard to call. The germline CDR1 and CDR2 sequences are SGDLS and YYNGEE. This CDR3 spans 13 amino acids. V was shortened by 4 bases and J by 1 base, with 7 bases between the two germline ends. The CDR3 bases are TGTGCCAGCAGCCCTACTGGCACAGATACGCAGTATTTT. Translation gives CASSPTGTDTQYF. Using reference TRBV9 and TRBJ2-3 for the parts outside the CDR3, the full variable domain is DSGVTQTPKHLITATGQRVTLRCSPRSGDLSVYWYQQSLDQGLQFLIQYYNGEERAKGNILERFSAQQFPDLHSELNLSSLELGDSALYFCASSPTGTDTQYFGPGTRLTVL.

The chain is built from TRBV5-1 and TRBJ2-3; 10 bases are a match to TRBD1. There are 19 residues in the CDR3. The junction had 13 bases not matched to a gene; V was cut back by 0 bases and J by 3 bases. The germline gives CDR1 SGHRS, CDR2 YFSETQ. CDR3 region: CASSLGSIGGQGRTDTQYF. The CDR3 DNA follows: TGCGCCAGCAGCTTGGGTTCCATTGGGGGACAGGGGAGGACAGATACGCAGTATTTT.

The chain uses TRBV7-2 and TRBJ1-2, with TRBD1 as a possible D gene (5 bases). This CDR3 is built from 12 residues. Germline V gene lookup returns CDR1 SGHTA and CDR2 FQGNSA. V was clipped by 4 bases and J by 8 bases, with 11 bases between them. CDR3 sequence: CASSSYGGGYTF. CDR3 sequence (DNA): TGTGCCAGCAGCTCGTACGGGGGGGGCTACACCTTC.

V usage is TRBV7-9 and J usage is TRBJ2-5; TRBD2 aligns across 12 bases. Germline assignment: CDR1 SEHNR and CDR2 FQNEAQ (reference sequence). The V segment lost 4 bases and the J segment 6 bases; nucleotides outside the gene matches: 9. The CDR3 runs 16 residues. Written as DNA, the CDR3 is TGTGCCAGCAGCTCCCAGGGGCTAGCGGGGGGGAAGACCCAGTACTTC. Its translation: CASSSQGLAGGKTQYF.

J is TRBJ2-1 and V is TRBV29-1; D gene unclear. The CDR3 has 11 amino acids. The ends were cut back, 1 base at V and 5 bases at J, with 3 bases in the middle. Germline loops: CDR1 SQVTM, CDR2 ANQGSEA. CDR3 bases: TGCAGCGTTGAAGTAAACAATGAGCAGTTCTTC. Amino acid sequence: CSVEVNNEQFF.

The rearrangement links TRBV11-2 to TRBJ1-1; perhaps TRBD1 as D (5 bases). Trimming stripped 2 bases from V and 0 bases from J, with 10 bases between. Germline CDR1 reads SGHAT; CDR2 reads FQNNGV. This CDR3 region has 15 residues. DNA of the CDR3: TGTGCCAGCAGCTTATCGAGACAGATGAACACTGAAGCTTTCTTT. Protein: CASSLSRQMNTEAFF.

This clone was found once. The gene calls are TRBV10-3 and TRBJ2-3; 7 bases are a match to TRBD2. V shed 9 bases, J shed 0 bases, and the junction held 6 bases outside the gene matches. Germline assignment: CDR1 ENHRY and CDR2 SYGVKD. This CDR3 is 14 amino acids long. The CDR3 spells CAIKAGKSTDTQYF. CDR3 in DNA: TGTGCCATTAAAGCGGGGAAGAGCACAGATACGCAGTATTTT.

The chain uses TRBV7-6 and TRBJ2-2, with TRBD2 identical over 11 bases. This CDR3 is built from 15 residues. From germline, CDR1 is SGHVS and CDR2 FNYEAQ. J gave up 5 bases and V 3 bases, and 2 bases lay outside the gene matches. The CDR3 region is CASSLTSGTTGELFF. CDR3 DNA sequence: TGTGCCAGCAGCTTGACTAGCGGGACTACCGGGGAGCTGTTTTTT.

The V call is TRBV5-4, the J call TRBJ1-5; possibly TRBD1 for D (6 bases). Germline loops: CDR1 SGHNT, CDR2 YYREEE (reference sequence). The CDR3 is made up of 12 amino acids. The V end lost 0 bases, the J end lost 9 bases, and 7 bases lay between the germline ends. CDR3 amino acids: CASSLEGGPQHF. The CDR3 DNA reads as TGTGCCAGCAGCTTGGAAGGGGGGCCCCAGCATTTT.

The chain has TRBV6-6 and TRBJ2-7; TRBD1 aligns across 9 bases. The CDR3 spans 16 residues. Losses at the gene ends were 3 bases for V and 2 bases for J; bases not matched to a gene: 8. The germline gives CDR1 MNHNY, CDR2 SVGAGI (reference sequence). This chain's CDR3 is CASSYTGGVLPYEQYF. The CDR3 region has the DNA TGTGCCAGCAGTTATACAGGGGGCGTATTGCCCTACGAGCAGTACTTC.

This chain connects TRBV5-5 to TRBJ1-1; D ambiguous. Trimming took off 0 bases at V and 5 bases at J, with 14 bases between the two ends. Germline assignment: CDR1 SGHKS and CDR2 YYEKEE (reference sequence). This CDR3 is built from 15 residues. As DNA, the CDR3 is TGTGCCAGCAGCTTGGGAAGGGTCCGGGGTACTGAAGCTTTCTTT. It specifies CASSLGRVRGTEAFF.

J is TRBJ2-1 and V is TRBV28; 8 bases agree with TRBD2. The V and J ends lost 8 bases and 6 bases, in that order; junction bases with no gene match: 9. CDR1 MDHEN and CDR2 SYDVKM come from the germline V gene. CDR3 size: 14 residues. The CDR3 nucleotides read TGTGCCAGCGGAGTAGAGCGGGAGCCCAATGAGCAGTTCTTC. It is translated as CASGVEREPNEQFF.

On this clone itself: A read error may account for a junction end that differs from germline. V and J are TRBV6-1 and TRBJ2-1; TRBD1 might be the D (5 bases). The CDR3 is made up of 15 amino acids. Germline V CDR1 and CDR2: MNHNS, SASEGT. In nucleotides, the CDR3 is TGTGCTAGCAGTGAAGCCCAGGGATCCTACAATGAGCAGTTCTTC. Its protein product is CASSEAQGSYNEQFF.

The rearrangement joins TRBV7-8 to TRBJ2-7; D is unclear. This CDR3 has 15 amino acids. Deletions cut 1 base from V and 2 bases from J, with 12 bases between. Germline CDR1 is SGHVS and CDR2 is FQNEAQ. CDR3 sequence: CASSLGAGTAYEQYF. The DNA for the CDR3 is TGTGCCAGCAGCTTAGGGGCAGGTACCGCCTACGAGCAGTACTTC. Drawing the rest from reference TRBV7-8 and TRBJ2-7, the complete variable domain is GAGVSQSPRYKVAKRGQDVALRCDPISGHVSLFWYQQALGQGPEFLTYFQNEAQLDKSGLPSDRFFAERPEGSVSTLKIQRTQQEDSAVYLCASSLGAGTAYEQYFGPGTRLTVT.

This CDR3 is CASSPLVGRTDEQYF. Here the CDR3 DNA reads TGTGCCAGCAGCCCCTTGGTAGGAAGGACTGACGAGCAGTACTTC. The rearrangement links TRBV14 to TRBJ2-7, with D maybe TRBD2 (5 bases). Trimming removed 4 bases from V and 5 bases from J, with 18 bases in between. The CDR3 contains 15 residues. Germline CDR1 is SGHDN and CDR2 is FVKESK. The full variable domain, with the rest looked up from reference TRBV14 and TRBJ2-7, is EAGVTQFPSHSVIEKGQTVTLRCDPISGHDNLYWYRRVMGKEIKFLLHFVKESKQDESGMPNNRFLAERTGGTYSTLKVQPAELEDSGVYFCASSPLVGRTDEQYFGPGTRLTVT.